This TCR beta chain was retrieved from a study of identical twins. The study, taken as a whole, reports: There is a chance that invariant MAIT and iNKT cells partially muddied zero-insertion analyses.

The CDR3 runs 14 residues. Germline trimming cut 7 bases from V and 0 bases from J; bases unmatched to any gene: 5. Germline lookup yields CDR1 LGHNT and CDR2 FRNRAP. TCRdb independently ran MiXCR on the 5' RACE reads; one entry per CDR3 protein. Here the sample spans 500,000 to 550,000 distinct CDR3 sequences, about 20% being singletons. This clonotype was seen a handful of times. The antigen is undetermined. The sample also formed part of further work on T cells expressing NK-cell markers. Per that study: Of eight sequenced donors, seven were HCMV-seropositive and one HCMV-seronegative. Several donors had dominant NKG2C+ clonotypes that comprised about 1.0-7.5% of their CD8+ T cells. Expanded NKG2C+ T cell clones had unclear HCMV specificity.

The chain links TRBV12-5 to TRBJ1-1; 7 bases line up with TRBD1. This sequence was found in a woman aged 18-29 years in good health. The material sequenced was CD4+ T cells sorted from blood. The DNA for the CDR3 is TGTGCTAGTGCCCGGGGACAGATGAACACTGAAGCTTTCTTT. Protein sequence: CASARGQMNTEAFF.